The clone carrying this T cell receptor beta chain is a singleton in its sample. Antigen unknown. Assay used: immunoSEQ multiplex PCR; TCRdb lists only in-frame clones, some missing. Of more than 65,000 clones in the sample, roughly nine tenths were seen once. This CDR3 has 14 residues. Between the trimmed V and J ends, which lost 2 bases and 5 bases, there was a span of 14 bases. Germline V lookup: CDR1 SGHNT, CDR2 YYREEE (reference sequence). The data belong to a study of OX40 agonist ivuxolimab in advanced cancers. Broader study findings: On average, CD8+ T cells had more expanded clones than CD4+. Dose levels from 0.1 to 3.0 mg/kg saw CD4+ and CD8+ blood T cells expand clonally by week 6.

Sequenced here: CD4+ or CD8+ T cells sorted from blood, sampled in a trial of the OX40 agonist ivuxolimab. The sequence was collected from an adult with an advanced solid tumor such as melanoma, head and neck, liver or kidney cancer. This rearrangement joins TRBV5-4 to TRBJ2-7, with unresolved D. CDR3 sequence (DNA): TGTGCCAGCAGCTTAGTGGGTTCGGCGAACGAGCAGTACTTC. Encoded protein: CASSLVGSANEQYF.